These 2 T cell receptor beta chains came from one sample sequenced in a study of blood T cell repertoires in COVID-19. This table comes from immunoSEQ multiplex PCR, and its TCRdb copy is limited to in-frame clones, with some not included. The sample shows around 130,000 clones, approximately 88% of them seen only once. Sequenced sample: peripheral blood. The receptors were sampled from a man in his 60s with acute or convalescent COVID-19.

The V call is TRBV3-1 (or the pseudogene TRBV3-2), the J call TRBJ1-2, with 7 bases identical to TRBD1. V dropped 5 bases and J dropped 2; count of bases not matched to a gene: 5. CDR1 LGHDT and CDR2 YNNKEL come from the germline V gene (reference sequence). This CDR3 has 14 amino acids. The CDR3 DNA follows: TGTGCCAGCAGCGCTACGACAGGGAACTATGGCTACACCTTC. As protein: CASSATTGNYGYTF.

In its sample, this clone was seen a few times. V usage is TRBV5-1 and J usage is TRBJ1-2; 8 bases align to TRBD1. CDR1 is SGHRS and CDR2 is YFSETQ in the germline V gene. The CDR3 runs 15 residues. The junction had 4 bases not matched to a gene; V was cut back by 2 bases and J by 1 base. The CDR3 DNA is TGCGCCAGCAGCTTTTTGGACAGGGATAACTATGGCTACACCTTC. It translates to CASSFLDRDNYGYTF.